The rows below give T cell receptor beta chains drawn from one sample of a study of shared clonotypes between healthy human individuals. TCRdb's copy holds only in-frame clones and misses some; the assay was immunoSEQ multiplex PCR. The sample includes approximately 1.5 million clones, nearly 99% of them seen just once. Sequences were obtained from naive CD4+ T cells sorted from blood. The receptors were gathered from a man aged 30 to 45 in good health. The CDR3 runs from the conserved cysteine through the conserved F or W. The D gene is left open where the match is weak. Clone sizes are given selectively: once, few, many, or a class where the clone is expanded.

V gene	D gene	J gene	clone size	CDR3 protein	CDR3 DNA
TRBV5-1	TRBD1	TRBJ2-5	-	CASSLRTGQETQYF	TGCGCCAGCAGCCTGCGGACAGGGCAAGAGACCCAGTACTTC
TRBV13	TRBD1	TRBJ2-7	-	CASSLSLLQGNSYEQYF	TGTGCCAGCAGCTTATCTCTCCTACAGGGGAATTCCTACGAGCAGTACTTC
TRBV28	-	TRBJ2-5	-	CASSLAGGGETQYF	TGTGCCAGCAGTTTAGCCGGAGGGGGAGAGACCCAGTACTTC
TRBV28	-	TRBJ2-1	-	CASSLRTRRNEQFF	TGTGCCAGCAGTCTTCGGACCAGGAGGAATGAGCAGTTCTTC
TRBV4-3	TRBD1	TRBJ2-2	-	CASSAQGRSSGNTGELFF	TGCGCCAGCAGCGCACAGGGGCGCTCGTCGGGGAACACCGGGGAGCTGTTTTTT
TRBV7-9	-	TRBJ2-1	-	CASTLGWYWDNEQFF	TGTGCCAGCACACTAGGGTGGTATTGGGACAATGAGCAGTTCTTC
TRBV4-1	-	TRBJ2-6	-	CASSQVASVSGANVLTF	TGCGCCAGCAGCCAAGTAGCCAGCGTCTCTGGGGCCAACGTCCTGACTTTC
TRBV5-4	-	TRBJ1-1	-	CASSLVSVAEAFF	TGTGCCAGCAGCTTGGTGTCGGTGGCTGAAGCTTTCTTT
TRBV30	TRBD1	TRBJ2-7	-	CAWDRGSYEQYF	TGTGCCTGGGACAGGGGCTCCTACGAGCAGTACTTC
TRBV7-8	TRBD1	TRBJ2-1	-	CASSLGDPGQGTYEQFF	TGTGCCAGCAGCTTAGGGGATCCGGGACAGGGGACATATGAGCAGTTCTTC
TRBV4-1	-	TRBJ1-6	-	CASSQEEGIGTGLSPLHF	TGCGCCAGCAGCCAAGAAGAGGGAATTGGGACGGGACTTTCACCCCTCCACTTT
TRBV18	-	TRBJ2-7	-	CASSPGKIQGYEQYF	TGTGCCAGCTCACCGGGGAAAATACAAGGCTACGAGCAGTACTTC
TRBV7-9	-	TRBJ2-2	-	CASSLGGHGELFF	TGTGCCAGCAGCTTAGGGGGCCACGGGGAGCTGTTTTTT
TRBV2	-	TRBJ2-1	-	CASHPGAGPYNEQFF	TGTGCCAGCCACCCCGGGGCAGGGCCCTACAATGAGCAGTTCTTC
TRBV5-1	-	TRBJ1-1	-	CASSLGQSTSEAFF	TGCGCCAGCAGCTTAGGACAGAGCACCTCTGAAGCTTTCTTT
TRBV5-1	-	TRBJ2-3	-	CASSKEDSGATDTQYF	TGCGCCAGCAGCAAGGAAGACAGTGGGGCCACAGATACGCAGTATTTT
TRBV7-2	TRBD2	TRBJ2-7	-	CASSFQTSGSREYSYEQYF	TGTGCCAGCAGCTTCCAGACTAGCGGGAGTAGGGAATACTCCTACGAGCAGTACTTC
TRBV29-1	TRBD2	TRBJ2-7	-	CSVAGLAGVNEQYF	TGCAGCGTTGCCGGACTAGCGGGAGTCAACGAGCAGTACTTC
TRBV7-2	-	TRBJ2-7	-	CASSPPGSYEQYF	TGTGCCAGCAGCCCCCCGGGCTCCTACGAGCAGTACTTC
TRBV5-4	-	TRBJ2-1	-	CASSPGISAARRFNEQFF	TGTGCCAGCAGCCCCGGGATAAGTGCGGCCAGGAGGTTCAATGAGCAGTTCTTC
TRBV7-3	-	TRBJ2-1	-	CASSQTPGSSYNEQFF	TGTGCCAGCAGCCAGACTCCAGGGAGCTCCTACAATGAGCAGTTCTTC
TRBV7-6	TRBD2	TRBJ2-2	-	CASSLLAGGESGELFF	TGTGCCAGCAGCTTACTTGCGGGGGGCGAATCCGGGGAGCTGTTTTTT
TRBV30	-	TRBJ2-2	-	CAWSVRGKAGELFF	TGTGCCTGGAGTGTCCGGGGCAAAGCCGGGGAGCTGTTTTTT
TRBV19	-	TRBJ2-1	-	CASSNLGSSAYNEQFF	TGTGCCAGTAGTAACCTCGGGTCTTCAGCTTACAATGAGCAGTTCTTC
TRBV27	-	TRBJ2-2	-	CAPFAPPDIRDENTGELFF	TGTGCCCCATTCGCCCCCCCGGACATCCGGGACGAGAACACCGGGGAGCTGTTTTTT
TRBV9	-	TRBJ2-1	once	CASSVRDILYNEQFF	TGTGCCAGCAGCGTAAGGGACATCCTCTACAATGAGCAGTTCTTC
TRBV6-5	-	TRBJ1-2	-	CASSYSGGLNYGYTF	TGTGCCAGCAGTTACTCGGGGGGTCTTAACTATGGCTACACCTTC
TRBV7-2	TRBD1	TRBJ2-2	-	CASSPELDRRSGELFF	TGTGCCAGCAGCCCAGAACTGGACAGGCGTAGCGGGGAGCTGTTTTTT
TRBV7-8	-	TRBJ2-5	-	CATTGWGETQYF	TGTGCGACGACTGGTTGGGGGGAGACCCAGTACTTC
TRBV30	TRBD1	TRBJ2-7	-	CARATGISEQYF	TGTGCCCGGGCGACAGGGATAAGCGAGCAGTACTTC
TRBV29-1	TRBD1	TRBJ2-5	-	CSVVRDRGPQETQYF	TGCAGCGTTGTTCGGGACAGGGGGCCCCAGGAGACCCAGTACTTC
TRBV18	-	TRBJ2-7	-	CASSPRRDDYEQYF	TGTGCCAGCTCGCCCCGGCGGGATGACTACGAGCAGTACTTC
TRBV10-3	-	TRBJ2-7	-	CAISESQLYEQYF	TGTGCCATCAGTGAGTCGCAGTTGTACGAGCAGTACTTC
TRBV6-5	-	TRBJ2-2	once	CASSRPNTGELFF	TGTGCCAGCAGCCGCCCGAACACCGGGGAGCTGTTTTTT
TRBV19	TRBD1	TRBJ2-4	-	CASSNRQGAIGNIQYF	TGTGCCAGTAGTAACCGACAGGGGGCGATAGGAAACATTCAGTACTTC
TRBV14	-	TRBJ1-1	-	CASSQDRGPLGAFF	TGTGCCAGCAGCCAAGATCGAGGCCCGTTGGGAGCTTTCTTT
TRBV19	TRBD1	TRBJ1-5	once	CASSPDRDQPQHF	TGTGCCAGTAGCCCTGACAGGGATCAGCCCCAGCATTTT
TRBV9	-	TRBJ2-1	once	CASKGGSYNEQFF	TGTGCCAGCAAGGGGGGCTCCTACAATGAGCAGTTCTTC
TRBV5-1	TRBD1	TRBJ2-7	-	CASSPDRVYEQYF	TGCGCCAGCAGCCCCGACAGGGTCTACGAGCAGTACTTC
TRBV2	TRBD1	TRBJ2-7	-	CASMVWTGLYEQYF	TGTGCCAGCATGGTGTGGACAGGCCTCTACGAGCAGTACTTC
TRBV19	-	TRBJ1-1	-	CASSNREGTEAFF	TGTGCCAGTAGCAACAGGGAAGGAACTGAAGCTTTCTTT
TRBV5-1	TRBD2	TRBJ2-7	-	CASSNRVAGGANEQYF	TGCGCCAGCAGCAATCGGGTGGCGGGAGGAGCCAACGAGCAGTACTTC